These 14 T cell receptor beta chains share one sample of origin, sequenced in a study of blood T cells in healthy people across ages. Together with a sample-barcoded 5' primer, a J-beta primer mix was included in a second PCR lasting about 7 to 12 cycles. TCRdb re-derived calls from the 5' RACE reads in MiXCR, one entry per CDR3 protein. Of just under 900,000 distinct CDR3 sequences listed, about 28% are singletons. The sample comprised blood. These receptor sequences come from an elderly woman in good health.

A word on this clonotype: It may be a read error: a sequence one base away is much more abundant. The chain employs TRBV7-2 and TRBJ2-1; 7 bases fit TRBD2. The last part of the DNA fits TRBJ2-7 better; the J call may be wrong. The germline gives CDR1 SGHTA, CDR2 FQGNSA. This CDR3 has 14 amino acids. The CDR3 reads CASTYSGDYNEQYF. DNA of the CDR3: TGTGCCAGCACCTACAGCGGGGACTACAATGAGCAGTACTTC.

There are a few counts of this clonotype. The chain recombines TRBV7-2 with TRBJ2-1; 7 positions match TRBD1. The DNA end is more similar to TRBJ2-7, so the J call may be wrong. This CDR3 has 15 amino acids. The V gene's germline CDR1 is SGHTA and CDR2 FQGNSA. The CDR3 DNA follows: TGTGCCAGCAGCCTAAGGGACAGTTCCTACAATGAGCAGTACTTC. It yields the protein CASSLRDSSYNEQYF.

This clonotype was seen many times. The chain recombines TRBV27 with TRBJ2-1, with D perhaps TRBD1 or TRBD2 (6 bases each). V was clipped by 2 bases and J by 7 bases, with 15 bases between them. This CDR3 is 15 amino acids long. Germline CDR1 reads MNHEY; CDR2 reads SMNVEV (reference sequence). CDR3 amino acids: CASSLRSGARNEQFF. The CDR3 nucleotides read TGTGCCAGCAGTTTAAGGTCGGGGGCCCGAAATGAGCAGTTCTTC.

This clonotype was picked up many times. V is TRBV24-1 and J is TRBJ2-1; D not resolved. Germline values: CDR1 KGHDR, CDR2 SFDVKD. Deletions cut 5 bases from V and 4 bases from J, with 8 bases between. This CDR3 contains 13 residues. The CDR3 DNA reads as TGTGCCACCAGTGGGGCAGGTTACAATGAGCAGTTCTTC. This translates into CATSGAGYNEQFF.

This clonotype was recorded a few times. The chain is built from TRBV21-1 and TRBJ2-5; no DNA check was done on the table's D call, TRBD1. TRBV21-1 is termed a pseudogene. This CDR3 has 13 amino acids. CDR3 residues: CASSKDPGNEQYF. The CDR3 DNA follows: TGTGCCAGCAGCAAAGACCCGGGAAATGAGCAGTACTTC.

This chain joins TRBV3-1 and TRBJ2-5; maybe TRBD2 (6 bases). Germline assignment: CDR1 LGHDT and CDR2 YNNKEL (reference sequence). The CDR3 sequence is 14 residues long. V was pared by 4 bases and J by 5 bases, with 14 bases between. The CDR3 region is CASSPMAGKETQYF. CDR3 bases: TGTGCCAGCAGCCCCATGGCGGGGAAGGAGACCCAGTACTTC.

This clonotype has a count of ten or more. The chain carries TRBV7-2 and TRBJ2-7; 7 bases match TRBD2. Germline V lookup: CDR1 SGHTA, CDR2 FQGNSA. V trimming: 4 bases; J trimming: 3 bases; junction bases outside the gene matches: 6. The CDR3 length is 14 residues. This CDR3 reads CASSSGLSVYEQYF. The CDR3 DNA reads TGTGCCAGCAGCTCGGGACTATCCGTCTACGAGCAGTACTTC.

The table lists this clonotype with a few counts. V gene TRBV3-1 combines with J gene TRBJ1-2; 7 positions match TRBD1. The CDR3 has 14 residues. Germline assignment: CDR1 LGHDT and CDR2 YNNKEL (reference sequence). J was trimmed by 8 bases and V by 4 bases; bases with no gene match: 10. The CDR3 DNA reads TGTGCCAGCAGCCCCCAACGACAGGGCGTCGGCTACACCTTC. Translation: CASSPQRQGVGYTF.

The rearrangement uses TRBV5-1 and TRBJ1-1; D is unresolved. The germline V gene encodes CDR1 SGHRS and CDR2 YFSETQ. The CDR3 runs 13 residues. V lost 4 bases and J lost 4, with 11 bases in between. CDR3 region: CASSPSLVTEAFF. The DNA for the CDR3 is TGCGCCAGCAGCCCTAGTCTGGTCACTGAAGCTTTCTTT.

This clonotype was seen ten or more times. The CDR3 nucleotides are TGTGCCAGCAGCGGTCGCGGGGGACAGGGTATAGATGGCTACACCTTC. Amino acid sequence: CASSGRGGQGIDGYTF. The chain links TRBV9 to TRBJ1-2; 9 positions agree with TRBD1. Unmatched junction bases numbered 12, after V lost 3 bases and J lost 6 bases. Germline assignment: CDR1 SGDLS and CDR2 YYNGEE. This CDR3 contains 16 residues.

This clonotype was detected many times. This chain uses TRBV6-2 or TRBV6-3 with TRBJ2-3, with D possibly being TRBD1 (6 bases). CDR1 is MNHEY, CDR2 SVGEGT, per germline. V was cut by 7 bases and J by 1 base, with 15 bases left in between. The CDR3 is 15 amino acids. Here the CDR3 DNA reads TGTGCCAGCACCCCTTTCGGGACACGCACAGATACGCAGTATTTT. It codes for CASTPFGTRTDTQYF.

The rearrangement links TRBV19 to TRBJ2-1; 7 bases match TRBD1. The CDR3 length is 18 residues. After removal of 6 bases from V and 2 bases from J, the junction contained 16 bases not matched to a gene. The V gene's germline CDR1 is LNHDA and CDR2 SQIVND (reference sequence). This CDR3 is CASRPRGFRDATYNEQFF. The CDR3 DNA reads TGTGCCAGTAGACCCAGGGGGTTTAGGGACGCCACCTACAATGAGCAGTTCTTC.

The CDR3: CASSHRDRGLDEQFF. The CDR3, as DNA: TGTGCCAGCAGCCACCGGGACAGGGGACTAGATGAGCAGTTCTTC. The V and J genes are TRBV11-3 and TRBJ2-1, with 10 nucleotides matching TRBD1. CDR1 is SGHNT and CDR2 is YENEEA in the germline V gene. The V segment lost 5 bases and the J segment 8 bases; nucleotides outside the gene matches: 9. CDR3 size: 15 residues.

This clonotype was seen ten or more times. The chain combines TRBV6-2 or TRBV6-3 with TRBJ1-1; tentative D call: TRBD1 (6 bases). CDR1 and CDR2 (germline): MNHEY, SVGEGT. The CDR3 has 11 residues. Trimming shortened V by 8 bases and J by 10 bases, and 14 bases separated the two germline ends. The CDR3 reads CASSNVGGAFF. CDR3 DNA: TGTGCCAGCTCGAACGTAGGGGGAGCTTTCTTT.